The 2 T cell receptor beta chains given below trace back to one sample, sequenced in a study of T cell responses to AZD1222 COVID-19 vaccine. Measured with immunoSEQ multiplex PCR; TCRdb has only the in-frame clones, and not every one. The sample carries about 88,000 clones, 75% to 90% recorded once. The starting material was peripheral blood, obtained on day 0 of AZD1222 vaccination. All receptors come from an adult in good health.

The chain is built from TRBV27 and TRBJ2-1; 10 bases map to TRBD2. CDR1 and CDR2 from the germline V gene are MNHEY and SMNVEV (reference sequence). The CDR3 loop spans 15 amino acids. V lost 3 bases, J lost 2 bases, and 1 base stayed unmatched. CDR3 region: CASSFSGRAYNEQFF. Written as DNA, the CDR3 is TGTGCCAGCAGTTTCAGCGGGAGGGCCTACAATGAGCAGTTCTTC.

This clone has more than one count but fewer than ten. V and J are TRBV19 and TRBJ1-1; 9 bases align to TRBD1. CDR3 length: 14 amino acids. Per the germline V gene, CDR1 is LNHDA and CDR2 is SQIVND (reference sequence). J was trimmed by 2 bases and V by 5 bases; bases with no gene match: 3. CDR3 loop: CASSLQGANTEAFF. CDR3 nucleotide sequence: TGTGCCAGTAGTCTACAGGGGGCAAACACTGAAGCTTTCTTT.